This is a list of T cell receptor beta chains from one sample in a study of T cells in Graves' hyperthyroidism and ophthalmopathy. TCRdb reprocessed the multiplex PCR reads via MiXCR and lists one record per CDR3 protein. The data hold about 400,000 distinct CDR3 sequences, with roughly 13% observed a single time. The specimen was blood. The receptors were gathered from a man aged 45-60 years with Graves' ophthalmopathy. The CDR3 runs from the conserved cysteine through the conserved F or W. Fields, in order: CDR3 length, V gene, CDR3 protein.

cdr3_length: 15
v_call: TRBV27
cdr3_aa: CASSLSAGGFTEAFF

cdr3_length: 14
v_call: TRBV11-3
cdr3_aa: CASSPTWETETQYF

cdr3_length: 14
v_call: TRBV19
cdr3_aa: CASSLGISSYEQYF

cdr3_length: 14
v_call: TRBV7-2
cdr3_aa: CASSSGPSTDTQYF

cdr3_length: 14
v_call: TRBV27
cdr3_aa: CASSPGQGHSPLHF

cdr3_length: 15
v_call: TRBV7-9
cdr3_aa: CASSSTRESTDTQYF

cdr3_length: 12
v_call: TRBV6-1
cdr3_aa: CASKDPYNEQFF

cdr3_length: 15
v_call: TRBV20-1
cdr3_aa: CSASPSVGGAQPQHF

cdr3_length: 14
v_call: TRBV28
cdr3_aa: CASRTTGISTEAFF

cdr3_length: 15
v_call: TRBV25-1
cdr3_aa: CASSESGGLFEKLFF

cdr3_length: 19
v_call: TRBV7-2
cdr3_aa: CASSLVELARRADTGELFF

cdr3_length: 16
v_call: TRBV4-1
cdr3_aa: CASSQMSGLLGDTQYF

cdr3_length: 14
v_call: TRBV27
cdr3_aa: CASSSRTGGQPQHF

cdr3_length: 14
v_call: TRBV29-1
cdr3_aa: CSVEDRVGRDEQFF

cdr3_length: 15
v_call: TRBV4-1
cdr3_aa: CASSQKRGRNQPQHF

cdr3_length: 13
v_call: TRBV18
cdr3_aa: CASSRQGYNEQFF

cdr3_length: 17
v_call: TRBV28
cdr3_aa: CASSHGQGFPDTGELFF

cdr3_length: 15
v_call: TRBV3-1
cdr3_aa: CASSQGANSGNTIYF

cdr3_length: 15
v_call: TRBV18
cdr3_aa: CASSLHRGRSEKLFF

cdr3_length: 14
v_call: TRBV7-9
cdr3_aa: CASSFGGFDNEQFF

cdr3_length: 19
v_call: TRBV11-3
cdr3_aa: CASSPGRRAFSSGANVLTF

cdr3_length: 16
v_call: TRBV20-1
cdr3_aa: CSARGLRGTPTYEQYF

cdr3_length: 13
v_call: TRBV28
cdr3_aa: CASSSGGVETQYF

cdr3_length: 15
v_call: TRBV6-1
cdr3_aa: CASSSTGLGDHEQFF

cdr3_length: 15
v_call: TRBV11-1
cdr3_aa: CASSLLPRSSYEQYF

cdr3_length: 16
v_call: TRBV18
cdr3_aa: CASSPIWREWSGELFF

cdr3_length: 12
v_call: TRBV2
cdr3_aa: CASLGDAETQYF

cdr3_length: 17
v_call: TRBV30
cdr3_aa: CACPGTSGSRNTGELFF

cdr3_length: 11
v_call: TRBV20-1
cdr3_aa: CSAWSWREQFF

cdr3_length: 18
v_call: TRBV15
cdr3_aa: CATSRGERDLFILETQYF

cdr3_length: 17
v_call: TRBV27
cdr3_aa: CASTSWDSGRGSNEQFF

cdr3_length: 15
v_call: TRBV7-8
cdr3_aa: CASSSRDGSYNEQFF

cdr3_length: 16
v_call: TRBV12-3/TRBV12-4
cdr3_aa: CASSLRSGIESDTQYF

cdr3_length: 15
v_call: TRBV10-1
cdr3_aa: CASSDGGLGTDTQYF

cdr3_length: 12
v_call: TRBV10-3
cdr3_aa: CAISSKSYEQYF

cdr3_length: 13
v_call: TRBV24-1
cdr3_aa: CATSDFGGNEQFF

cdr3_length: 16
v_call: TRBV12-3/TRBV12-4
cdr3_aa: CASSSRGRQGMVSYTF

cdr3_length: 15
v_call: TRBV10-1
cdr3_aa: CASSEGTGLAETQYF

cdr3_length: 15
v_call: TRBV5-4
cdr3_aa: CASSLTESSYNEQFF

cdr3_length: 12
v_call: TRBV3-1
cdr3_aa: CASSRVKNEQFF

cdr3_length: 15
v_call: TRBV5-4
cdr3_aa: CASSRRTGARWGYTF

cdr3_length: 17
v_call: TRBV3-1
cdr3_aa: CASSLRGGSSSGNTIYF

cdr3_length: 13
v_call: TRBV27
cdr3_aa: CASSYAGNYGYTF

cdr3_length: 14
v_call: TRBV30
cdr3_aa: CAWSKMGGQETQYF

cdr3_length: 17
v_call: TRBV6-1
cdr3_aa: CASSEALAGSLRDEQFF

cdr3_length: 12
v_call: TRBV30
cdr3_aa: CAWRVDALEAFF

cdr3_length: 16
v_call: TRBV11-3
cdr3_aa: CASSSPGAKYYNEQFF

cdr3_length: 14
v_call: TRBV15
cdr3_aa: CATSRDFRYHEQFF

cdr3_length: 14
v_call: TRBV15
cdr3_aa: CATSRAVSYNEQFF

cdr3_length: 13
v_call: TRBV5-1
cdr3_aa: CASSLERFYEQYF

cdr3_length: 15
v_call: TRBV2
cdr3_aa: CASRNSGTTNEKLFF

cdr3_length: 14
v_call: TRBV15
cdr3_aa: CATSPAGALDTQYF